Here is one TCR beta chain with its context. The data stem from a study of spatial heterogeneity in lung cancer. The time point was: blood at routine non-recurrence follow-up after resection. No cell sorting; template was whole RNA from tumor, lung tissue or PBMC. TCRdb processed the 5' RACE reads anew with MiXCR; each CDR3 protein has one entry. This table has around 110,000 distinct CDR3 sequences, 12% appearing once. This sequence was found in a male donor with early-stage non-small cell lung cancer. The specimen comprised PBMCs, sampled at follow-up.

This CDR3 reads CASSLDQMSEAFF. The CDR3 nucleotides read TGTGCCAGCAGCTTAGATCAGATGTCTGAAGCTTTCTTT. The gene calls are TRBV7-2 and TRBJ1-1; D remains unclear. The germline V gene has CDR1 SGHTA and CDR2 FQGNSA. The CDR3 totals 13 residues. The V gene lost 1 base and the J gene lost 6 bases, with 9 bases spanning the gap.